Ten or more counts support the clone carrying this T cell receptor beta chain. Each CDR3 protein is one row after TCRdb ran MiXCR on the 5' RACE reads. The data contain over 10,000 distinct CDR3 sequences, around 13% of them singletons. These data come from a study of T-cell memory formation after mild COVID-19. The V gene's germline CDR1 is SEHNR and CDR2 FQNEAQ (reference sequence). This CDR3 has 16 amino acids. V was trimmed by 1 base and J by 5 bases, leaving 14 bases between them. The chain uses TRBV7-9 and TRBJ1-4; D perhaps matches TRBD1 (6 bases). Sequenced input: PBMCs or a T cell subset sorted from them (not recorded which). The TCR comes from an adult woman who had mild COVID-19 (a few samples of this study predate the infection). Cell type and time point are not known. CDR3 coding DNA: TGTGCCAGCAGCTTAGATGATAGGGGGATGAATGAAAAACTGTTTTTT. Residues: CASSLDDRGMNEKLFF.